Given below is one T cell receptor beta chain in context. Antigen specificity is unknown. This entry comes from a study of identical twins. Findings and limits, study-wide: Part of the zero-insertion signal could reflect confounding by invariant MAIT and iNKT cells. Not following the same donors, the study drew its conclusions from cross-sectional statistical analysis.

Only healthy Caucasians were included as donors. MiXCR, run by TCRdb on the 5' RACE reads, gives a single entry per CDR3 protein. The repertoire holds hundreds of thousands of distinct CDR3 sequences, with approximately 22% as singletons. The data were also submitted as part of a second study, on T cells expressing NK-cell markers. That investigation notes: Within the sequenced cohort of eight donors, seven exhibited HCMV seropositivity and one was seronegative.

The sample taken for sequencing was PBMCs. The source is a woman in her late teens or twenties in good health.

For the CDR3, the DNA is TGTGCCAGCAGCCCCTTTGACGCCCGCTACGAGCAGTACTTC. As protein: CASSPFDARYEQYF. The rearrangement uses TRBV28 and TRBJ2-7; D is undetermined. V shed 6 bases and J shed 3 bases, with 15 bases lying between them. Germline V gives CDR1 MDHEN, CDR2 SYDVKM. This CDR3 region has 14 residues.